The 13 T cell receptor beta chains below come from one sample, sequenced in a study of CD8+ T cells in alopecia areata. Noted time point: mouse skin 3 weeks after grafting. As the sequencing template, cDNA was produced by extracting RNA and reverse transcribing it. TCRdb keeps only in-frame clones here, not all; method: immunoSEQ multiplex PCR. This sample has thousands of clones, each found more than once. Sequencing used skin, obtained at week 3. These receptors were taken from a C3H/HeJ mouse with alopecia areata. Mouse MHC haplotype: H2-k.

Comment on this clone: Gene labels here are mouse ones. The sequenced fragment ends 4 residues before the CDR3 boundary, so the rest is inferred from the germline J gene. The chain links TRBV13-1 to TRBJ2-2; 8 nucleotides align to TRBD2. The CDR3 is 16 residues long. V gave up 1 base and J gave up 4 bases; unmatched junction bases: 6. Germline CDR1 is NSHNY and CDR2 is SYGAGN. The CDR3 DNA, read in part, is TGTGCCAGCAGTGATCGGGGGGGCGCCGGCACCGGG. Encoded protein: CASSDRGGAGTG. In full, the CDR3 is CASSDRGGAGTGQLYF.

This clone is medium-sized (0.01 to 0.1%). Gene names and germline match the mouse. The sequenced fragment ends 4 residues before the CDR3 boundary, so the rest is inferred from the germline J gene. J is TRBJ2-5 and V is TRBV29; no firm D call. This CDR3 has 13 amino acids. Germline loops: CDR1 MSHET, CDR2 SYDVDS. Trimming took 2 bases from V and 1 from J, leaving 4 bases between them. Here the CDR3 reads CASSLRDQDTQYF. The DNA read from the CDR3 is TGTGCTAGCAGTTTAAGGGACCAAGAC.

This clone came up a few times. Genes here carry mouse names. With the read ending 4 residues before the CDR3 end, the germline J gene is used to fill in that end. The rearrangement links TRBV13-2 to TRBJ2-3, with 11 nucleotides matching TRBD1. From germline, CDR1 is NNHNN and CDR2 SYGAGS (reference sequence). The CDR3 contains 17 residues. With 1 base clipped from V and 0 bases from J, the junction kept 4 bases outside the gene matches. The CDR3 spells CASGDWGTGGSAETLYF. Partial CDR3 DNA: TGTGCCAGCGGTGATTGGGGGACAGGGGGAAGTGCAGAA.

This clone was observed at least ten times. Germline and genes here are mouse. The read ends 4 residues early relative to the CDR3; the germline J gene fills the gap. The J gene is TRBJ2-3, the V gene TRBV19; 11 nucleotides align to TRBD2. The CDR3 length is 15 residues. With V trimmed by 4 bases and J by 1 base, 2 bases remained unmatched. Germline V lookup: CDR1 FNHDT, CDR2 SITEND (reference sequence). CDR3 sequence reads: CASSPTGGGAETLYF. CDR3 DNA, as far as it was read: TGTGCCAGCAGTCCGACTGGGGGGGGTGCAGAA.

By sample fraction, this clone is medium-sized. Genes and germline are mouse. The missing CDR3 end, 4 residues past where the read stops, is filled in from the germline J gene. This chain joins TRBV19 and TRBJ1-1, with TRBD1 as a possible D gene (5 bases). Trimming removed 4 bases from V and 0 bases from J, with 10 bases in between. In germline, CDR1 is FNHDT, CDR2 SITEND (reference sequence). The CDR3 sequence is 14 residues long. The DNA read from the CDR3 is TGTGCCAGCAGTCTCGACAGAGCAAACACA. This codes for CASSLDRANT. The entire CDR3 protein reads CASSLDRANTEVFF.

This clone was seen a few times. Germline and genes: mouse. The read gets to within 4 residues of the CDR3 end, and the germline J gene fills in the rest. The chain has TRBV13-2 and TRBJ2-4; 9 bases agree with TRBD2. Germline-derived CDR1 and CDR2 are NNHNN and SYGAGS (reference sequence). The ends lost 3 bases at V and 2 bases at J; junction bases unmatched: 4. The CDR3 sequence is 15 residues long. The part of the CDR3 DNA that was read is TGTGCCAGCGGTGTCTGGGGGGGAGATCAAAAC. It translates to CASGVWGGDQN. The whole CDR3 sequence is CASGVWGGDQNTLYF.

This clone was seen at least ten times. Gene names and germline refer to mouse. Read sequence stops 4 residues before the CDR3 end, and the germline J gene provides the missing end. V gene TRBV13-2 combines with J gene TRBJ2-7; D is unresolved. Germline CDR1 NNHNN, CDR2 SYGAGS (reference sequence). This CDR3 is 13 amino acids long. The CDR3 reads CASGEGKGYEQYF. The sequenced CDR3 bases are TGTGCCAGCGGTGAGGGGAAAGGGTAT.

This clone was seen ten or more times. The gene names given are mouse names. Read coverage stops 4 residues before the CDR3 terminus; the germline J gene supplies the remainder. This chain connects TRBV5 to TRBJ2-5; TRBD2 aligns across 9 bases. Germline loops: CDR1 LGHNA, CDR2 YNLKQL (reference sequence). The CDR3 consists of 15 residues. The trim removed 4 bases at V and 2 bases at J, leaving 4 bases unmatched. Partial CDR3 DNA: TGTGCCAGCAGCCCCCCGACTGGGGGCCAAGAC. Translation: CASSPPTGGQD. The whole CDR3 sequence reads CASSPPTGGQDTQYF.

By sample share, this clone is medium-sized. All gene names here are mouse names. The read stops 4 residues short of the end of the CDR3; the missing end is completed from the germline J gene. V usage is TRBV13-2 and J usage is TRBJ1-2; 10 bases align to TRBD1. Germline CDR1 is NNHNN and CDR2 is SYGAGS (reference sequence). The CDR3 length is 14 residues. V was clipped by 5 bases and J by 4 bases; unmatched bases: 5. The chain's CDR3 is CASGRDRGGSDYTF. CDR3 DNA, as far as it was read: TGTGCCAGCGGCCGGGACAGGGGAGGCTCC.

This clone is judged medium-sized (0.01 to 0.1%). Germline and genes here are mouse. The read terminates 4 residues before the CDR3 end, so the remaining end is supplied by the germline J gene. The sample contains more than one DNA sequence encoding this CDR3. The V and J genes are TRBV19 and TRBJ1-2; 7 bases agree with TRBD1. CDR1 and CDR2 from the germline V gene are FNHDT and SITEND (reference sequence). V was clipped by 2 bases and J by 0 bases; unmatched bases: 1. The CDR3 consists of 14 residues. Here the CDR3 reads CASSIDRANSDYTF. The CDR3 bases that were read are TGTGCCAGCAGTATTGACAGGGCAAACTCC.

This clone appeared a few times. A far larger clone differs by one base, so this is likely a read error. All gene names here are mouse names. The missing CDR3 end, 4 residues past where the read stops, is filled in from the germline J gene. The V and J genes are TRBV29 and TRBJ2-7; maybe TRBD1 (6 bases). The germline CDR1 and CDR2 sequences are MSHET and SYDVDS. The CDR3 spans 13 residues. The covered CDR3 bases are TGTGCTAGCAGTTTAGTGGGACAATAT. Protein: CASSLVGQY. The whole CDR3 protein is CASSLVGQYEQYF.

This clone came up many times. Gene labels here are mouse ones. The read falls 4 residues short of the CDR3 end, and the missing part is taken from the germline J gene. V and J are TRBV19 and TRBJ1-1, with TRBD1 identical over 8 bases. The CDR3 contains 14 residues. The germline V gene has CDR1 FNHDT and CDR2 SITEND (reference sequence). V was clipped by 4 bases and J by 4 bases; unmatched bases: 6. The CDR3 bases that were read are TGTGCCAGCAGTCCCAGGGGGCGCTTCACA. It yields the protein CASSPRGRFT. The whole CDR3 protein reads CASSPRGRFTEVFF.

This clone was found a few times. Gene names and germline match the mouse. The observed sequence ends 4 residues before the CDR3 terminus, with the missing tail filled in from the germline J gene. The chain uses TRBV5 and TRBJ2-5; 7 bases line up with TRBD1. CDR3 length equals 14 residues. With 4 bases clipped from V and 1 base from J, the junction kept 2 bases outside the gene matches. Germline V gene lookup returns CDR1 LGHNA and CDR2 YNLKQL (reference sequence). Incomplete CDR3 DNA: TGTGCCAGCAGCCCGGGACAGTACCAAGAC. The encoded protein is CASSPGQYQD. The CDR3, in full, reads CASSPGQYQDTQYF.